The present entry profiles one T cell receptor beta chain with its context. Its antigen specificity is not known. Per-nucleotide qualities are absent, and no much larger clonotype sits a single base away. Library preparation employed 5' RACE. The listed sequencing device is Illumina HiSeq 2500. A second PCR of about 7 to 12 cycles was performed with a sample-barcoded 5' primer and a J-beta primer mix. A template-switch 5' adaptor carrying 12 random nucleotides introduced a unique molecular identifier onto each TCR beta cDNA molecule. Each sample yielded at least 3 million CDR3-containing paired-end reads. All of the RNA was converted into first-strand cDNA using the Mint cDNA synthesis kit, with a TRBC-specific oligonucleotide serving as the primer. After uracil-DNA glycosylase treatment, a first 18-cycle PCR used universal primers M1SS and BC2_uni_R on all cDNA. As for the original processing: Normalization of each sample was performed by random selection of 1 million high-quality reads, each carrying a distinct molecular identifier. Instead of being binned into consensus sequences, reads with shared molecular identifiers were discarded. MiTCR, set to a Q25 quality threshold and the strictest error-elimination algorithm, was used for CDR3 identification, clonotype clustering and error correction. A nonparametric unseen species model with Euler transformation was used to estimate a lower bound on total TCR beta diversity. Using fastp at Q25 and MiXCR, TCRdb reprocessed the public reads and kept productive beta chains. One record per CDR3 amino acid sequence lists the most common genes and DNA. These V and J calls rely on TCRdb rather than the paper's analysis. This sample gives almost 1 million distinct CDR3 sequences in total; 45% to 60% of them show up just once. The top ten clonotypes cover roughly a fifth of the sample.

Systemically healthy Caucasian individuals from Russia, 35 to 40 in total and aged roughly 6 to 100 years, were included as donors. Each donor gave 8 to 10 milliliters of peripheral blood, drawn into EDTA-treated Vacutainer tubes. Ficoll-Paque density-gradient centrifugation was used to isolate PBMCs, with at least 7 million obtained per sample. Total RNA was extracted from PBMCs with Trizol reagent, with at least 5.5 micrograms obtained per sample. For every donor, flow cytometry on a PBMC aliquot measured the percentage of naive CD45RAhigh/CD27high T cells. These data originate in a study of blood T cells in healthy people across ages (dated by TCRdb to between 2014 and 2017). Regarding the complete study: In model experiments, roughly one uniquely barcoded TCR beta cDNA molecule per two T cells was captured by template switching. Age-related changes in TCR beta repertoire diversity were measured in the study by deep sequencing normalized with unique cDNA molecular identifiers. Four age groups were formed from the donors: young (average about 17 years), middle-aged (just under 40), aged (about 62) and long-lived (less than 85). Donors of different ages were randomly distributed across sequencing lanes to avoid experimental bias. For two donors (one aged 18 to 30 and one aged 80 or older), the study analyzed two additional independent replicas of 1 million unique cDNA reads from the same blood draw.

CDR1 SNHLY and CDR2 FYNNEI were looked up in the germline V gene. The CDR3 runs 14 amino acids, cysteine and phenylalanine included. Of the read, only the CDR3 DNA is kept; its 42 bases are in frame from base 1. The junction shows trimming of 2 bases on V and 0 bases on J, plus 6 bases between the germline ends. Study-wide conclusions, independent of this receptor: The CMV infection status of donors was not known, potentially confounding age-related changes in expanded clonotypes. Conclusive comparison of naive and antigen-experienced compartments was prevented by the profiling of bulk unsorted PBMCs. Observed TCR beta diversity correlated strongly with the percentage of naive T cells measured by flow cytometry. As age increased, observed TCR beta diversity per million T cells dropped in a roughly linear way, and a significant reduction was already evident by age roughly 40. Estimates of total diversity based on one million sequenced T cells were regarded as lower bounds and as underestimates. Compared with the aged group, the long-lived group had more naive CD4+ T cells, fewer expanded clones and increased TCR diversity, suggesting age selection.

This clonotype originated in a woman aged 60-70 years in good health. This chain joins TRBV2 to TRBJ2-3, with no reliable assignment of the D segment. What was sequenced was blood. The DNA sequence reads TGTGCCAGCAGTGAAAGGGTTAGCACAGATACGCAGTATTTT. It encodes CASSERVSTDTQYF.